Following are 5 T cell receptor beta chains from one sample sequenced in a study of shared clonotypes between healthy human individuals. Generated by immunoSEQ multiplex PCR, the TCRdb table keeps only in-frame clones and is missing some. Here the sample spans approximately 2.3 million clones, 90% to 95% being singletons. Sequences were obtained from naive CD4+ T cells from PBMCs. The sample's subset: CD45RA+ positively selected. All receptors come from a young man in good health. Some clones in this sample may be carry-over from other donors' samples.

The chain carries TRBV7-2 and TRBJ1-5; 7 positions match TRBD1. From germline, CDR1 is SGHTA and CDR2 FQGNSA. This CDR3 is built from 15 residues. Unmatched junction bases numbered 5, after V lost 1 base and J lost 5 bases. CDR3: CASSLVSTGDQPQHF. The DNA for the CDR3 is TGTGCCAGCAGCTTAGTTAGCACAGGGGATCAGCCCCAGCATTTT.

V gene TRBV19 combines with J gene TRBJ1-1, with D possibly TRBD1 on 6 matching bases. This CDR3 contains 15 residues. V was clipped by 7 bases and J by 6 bases, with 21 bases between them. The germline CDR1 and CDR2 sequences are LNHDA and SQIVND (reference sequence). The CDR3 loop is CASNRLSMGGPEAFF. CDR3 in DNA: TGTGCCAGTAACCGACTGAGCATGGGGGGCCCTGAAGCTTTCTTT.

The chain carries TRBV30 and TRBJ1-5, with D possibly matching TRBD1 (6 bases). CDR1 is GTSNPN, CDR2 SVGIG, per germline (reference sequence). V lost 8 bases to trimming and J lost 6 bases, with 17 bases between them. This CDR3 has 13 residues. The CDR3 sequence: CAVGQGPTQPQHF. For the CDR3, the DNA is TGTGCCGTAGGCCAGGGGCCGACTCAGCCCCAGCATTTT. Combining the CDR3 with reference TRBV30 and TRBJ1-5 gives the whole variable domain SQTIHQWPATLVQPVGSPLSLECTVEGTSNPNLYWYRQAAGRGLQLLFYSVGIGQISSEVPQNLSASRPQDRQFILSSKKLLLSDSGFYLCAVGQGPTQPQHFGDGTRLSIL.

The V and J genes are TRBV7-2 and TRBJ1-3; no reliable D call. V was pared by 1 base and J by 0 bases, with 10 bases between. CDR3 length: 16 amino acids. In germline, CDR1 is SGHTA, CDR2 FQGNSA. The CDR3 loop reads CASSLVGSSSGNTIYF. For the CDR3, the DNA is TGTGCCAGCAGCTTAGTTGGCAGCTCCTCTGGAAACACCATATATTTT.

The rearrangement uses TRBV7-2 and TRBJ2-3; D call uncertain. The CDR3 length is 13 residues. Germline loops: CDR1 SGHTA, CDR2 FQGNSA. The germline V and J ends were trimmed by 7 bases and 1 base, with 9 bases remaining between them. The DNA for the CDR3 is TGTGCCAGCAAGGGCGGAGGCACAGATACGCAGTATTTT. Its translation is CASKGGGTDTQYF.